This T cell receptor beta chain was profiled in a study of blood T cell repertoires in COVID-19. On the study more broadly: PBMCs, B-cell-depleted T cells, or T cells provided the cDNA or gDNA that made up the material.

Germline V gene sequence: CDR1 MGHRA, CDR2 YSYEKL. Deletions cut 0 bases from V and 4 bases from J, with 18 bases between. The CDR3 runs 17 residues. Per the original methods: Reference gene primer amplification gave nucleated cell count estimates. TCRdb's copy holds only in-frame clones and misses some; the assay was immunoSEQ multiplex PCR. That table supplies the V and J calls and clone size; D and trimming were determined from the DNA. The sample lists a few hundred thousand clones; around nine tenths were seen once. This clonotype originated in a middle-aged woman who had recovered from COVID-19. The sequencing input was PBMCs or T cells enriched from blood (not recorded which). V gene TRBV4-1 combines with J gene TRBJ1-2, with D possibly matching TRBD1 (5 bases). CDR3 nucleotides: TGCGCCAGCAGCCAAGAAGGCTGGCCGGGGGGAGGCTATGGCTACACCTTC. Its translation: CASSQEGWPGGGYGYTF.